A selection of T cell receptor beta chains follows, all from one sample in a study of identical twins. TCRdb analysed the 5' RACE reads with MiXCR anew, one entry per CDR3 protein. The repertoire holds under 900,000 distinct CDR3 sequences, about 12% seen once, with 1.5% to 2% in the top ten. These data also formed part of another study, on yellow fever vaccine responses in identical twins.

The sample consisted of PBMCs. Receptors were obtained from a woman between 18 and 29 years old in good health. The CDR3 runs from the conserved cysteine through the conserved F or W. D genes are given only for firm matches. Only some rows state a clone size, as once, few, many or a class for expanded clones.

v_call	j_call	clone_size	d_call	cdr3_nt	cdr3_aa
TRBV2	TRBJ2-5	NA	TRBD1	TGTGCCGGCACAGACAGGGGTTTGTCGAAAGAGACCCAGTACTTC	CAGTDRGLSKETQYF
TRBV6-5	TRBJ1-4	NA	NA	TGTGCCAGCAGTTACGCCCTTAACAGGGTGACTAATGAAAAACTGTTTTTT	CASSYALNRVTNEKLFF
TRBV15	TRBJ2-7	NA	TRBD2	TGTGCCACCAGCAGAGGCGGGAGTCGTCTCGAGCAGTACTTC	CATSRGGSRLEQYF
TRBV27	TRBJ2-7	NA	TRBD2	TGTGCCAGCAGTTTATCGGCGGGAGGGACCTACGAGCAGTACTTC	CASSLSAGGTYEQYF
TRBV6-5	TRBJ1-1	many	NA	TGTGCCAGCAGTGCGGAGGGCGCTGAAGCTTTCTTT	CASSAEGAEAFF
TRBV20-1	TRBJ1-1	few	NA	TGCAGTGCTAGAGATAGGATATCGAACACTGAAGCTTTCTTT	CSARDRISNTEAFF
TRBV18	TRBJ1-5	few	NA	TGTGCCAGCTCAGTCGAGGGGGGTAATCAGCCCCAGCATTTT	CASSVEGGNQPQHF
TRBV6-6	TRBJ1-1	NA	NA	TGTGCCAGCACTCACGGGGAGCGTAATGAAGCTTTCTTT	CASTHGERNEAFF
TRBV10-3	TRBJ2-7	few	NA	TGTGCCATCAGCCTGAGGAGGGACGAGCAGTACTTC	CAISLRRDEQYF
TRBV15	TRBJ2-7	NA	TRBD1	TGTGCCACCAGCAGAGATGTGACAGGGGGCGACGAGCAGTACTTC	CATSRDVTGGDEQYF
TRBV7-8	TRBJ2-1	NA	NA	TGTGCCAGCAGCTTAGCGGAATGGAGTGAGCAGTTCTTC	CASSLAEWSEQFF
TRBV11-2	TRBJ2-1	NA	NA	TGTGCCAGCAGCTTAGGCCCCAAGTTGGGTGAGCAGTTCTTC	CASSLGPKLGEQFF
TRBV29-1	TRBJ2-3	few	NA	TGCAGCGTTGACAGGGGTCGCACAGATACGCAGTATTTT	CSVDRGRTDTQYF
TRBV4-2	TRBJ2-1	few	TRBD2	TGTGCCAGCAGCCACCAGGGACTAGCGCCCTCCTACAATGAGCAGTTCTTC	CASSHQGLAPSYNEQFF
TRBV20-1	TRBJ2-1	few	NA	TGCAGTGGCCCGGGTGAATCATTTTCCCGCGACAATGAGCAGTTCTTC	CSGPGESFSRDNEQFF
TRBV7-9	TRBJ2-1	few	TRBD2	TGTGCCAGCAGCTTCCCACTAGCGCAGAACAATGAGCAGTTCTTC	CASSFPLAQNNEQFF
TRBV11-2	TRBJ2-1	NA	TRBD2	TGTGCCAGCAGTCCCACGAGGGTAGCGGGAGGGTTTTACAATGAGCAGTTCTTC	CASSPTRVAGGFYNEQFF
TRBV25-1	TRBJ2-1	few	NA	TGTGCCAGCAGTGGGGTAGCACTGAGCTCCTACAATGAGCAGTTCTTC	CASSGVALSSYNEQFF
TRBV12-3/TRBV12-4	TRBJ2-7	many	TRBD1	TGTGCCAGCAGCCCTGGGACAGTTCCCTACGAGCAGTACTTC	CASSPGTVPYEQYF
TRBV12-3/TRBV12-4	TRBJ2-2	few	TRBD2	TGTGCCAGCAGGATTAACATAGCGGGAGCGGGTTCCGGGGAGCTGTTTTTT	CASRINIAGAGSGELFF
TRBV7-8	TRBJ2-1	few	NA	TGTGCCAGCAGTTCCAAGCGTCCCTATTCTTCCTACAATGAGCAGTTCTTC	CASSSKRPYSSYNEQFF
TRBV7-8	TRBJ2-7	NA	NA	TGTGCCAGCAGCTTATGGCCGTCACCCTACGAGCAGTACTTC	CASSLWPSPYEQYF
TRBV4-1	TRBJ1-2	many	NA	TGCGCCAGCAGCCAAGATAGGAAGGGGCGACACTATGGCTACACCTTC	CASSQDRKGRHYGYTF
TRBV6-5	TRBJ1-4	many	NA	TGTGCCAGCAGTCCCGGGGGAAAACTGTTTTTT	CASSPGGKLFF
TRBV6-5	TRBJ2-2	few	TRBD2	TGTGCCAGCAGTTACAGCGGGAGAGGTACCGGGGAGCTGTTTTTT	CASSYSGRGTGELFF
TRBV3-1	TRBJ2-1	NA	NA	TGTGCCTGCACCCAAAGCTCCCCCGTACGGCGTCACAACACCTACAATGAGCAGTTCTTC	CACTQSSPVRRHNTYNEQFF
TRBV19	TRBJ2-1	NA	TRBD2	TGTGCCAGTAGTAACCCCCGGGGGGACAATGAGCAGTTCTTC	CASSNPRGDNEQFF
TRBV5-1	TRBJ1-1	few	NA	TGCGCCAGCAGCTTAAAGACAGGCCTGAACACTGAAGCTTTCTTT	CASSLKTGLNTEAFF
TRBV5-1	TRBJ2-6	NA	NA	TGCGCCAGCAGGAGCGAGTTTCCTGGGGCCAACGTCCTGACTTTC	CASRSEFPGANVLTF
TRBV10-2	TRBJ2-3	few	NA	TGCGCCACATGGGGTGGGGCTAGCGACTACACTAGCACAGATACGCAGTATTTT	CATWGGASDYTSTDTQYF
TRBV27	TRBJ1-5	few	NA	TGTGCCAGCAGTGACGGACCAAATCAGCCCCAGCATTTT	CASSDGPNQPQHF
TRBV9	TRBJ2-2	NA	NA	TGTGCCAGCAGCGTAACGGCACAATCGAACACCGGGGAGCTGTTTTTT	CASSVTAQSNTGELFF
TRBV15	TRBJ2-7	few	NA	TGTGCCACCAGCAGAGACCCGACCCTCTCCTACGAGCAGTACTTC	CATSRDPTLSYEQYF
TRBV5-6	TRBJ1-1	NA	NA	TGTGCCAGCAGCTCGCTCGGACGGGACAAGAAGGACACTGAAGCTTTCTTT	CASSSLGRDKKDTEAFF
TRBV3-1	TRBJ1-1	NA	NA	TGTGCCAGCAGCCAAACAATTCCGAGGGAGAGGAACACTGAAGCTTTCTTT	CASSQTIPRERNTEAFF
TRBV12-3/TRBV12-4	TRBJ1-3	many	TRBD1	TGTGCCAGCAGTATATCCGGGACAGTCAACTCTGGAAACACCATATATTTT	CASSISGTVNSGNTIYF
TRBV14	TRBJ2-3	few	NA	TGTGCCAGCAGCCCCCCGAGAGGGGGGATCACAGATACGCAGTATTTT	CASSPPRGGITDTQYF
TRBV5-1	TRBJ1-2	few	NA	TGCGCCAGCAGCTTGAGGGACCCCGGTGGGGACTATGGCTACACCTTC	CASSLRDPGGDYGYTF
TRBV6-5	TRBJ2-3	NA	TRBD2	TGTGCCAGCAGTTCCGGGGGTAGCGGGGGGCAGAGCATAGATACGCAGTATTTT	CASSSGGSGGQSIDTQYF
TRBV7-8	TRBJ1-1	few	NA	TGTGCCAGCAGCGTGACGGAGGTGAACACTGAAGCTTTCTTT	CASSVTEVNTEAFF
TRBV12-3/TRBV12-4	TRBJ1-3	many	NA	TGTGCCAGCCTCCAGGGACATGGAAACACCATATATTTT	CASLQGHGNTIYF
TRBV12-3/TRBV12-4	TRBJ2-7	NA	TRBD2	TGTGCCAGCACCATAGGGACTAACCCTTACGAGCAGTACTTC	CASTIGTNPYEQYF
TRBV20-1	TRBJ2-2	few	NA	TGCAGTGCTAGAGAAGGAGGGGACCACGGGGAGCTGTTTTTT	CSAREGGDHGELFF
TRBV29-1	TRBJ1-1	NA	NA	TGCAGCGTTGTGACAGCTGGGGCTGAAGCTTTCTTT	CSVVTAGAEAFF
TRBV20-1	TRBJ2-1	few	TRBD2	TGCAGTGCTAACCCGACTAGCGGGTGGGGTGAGCAGTTCTTC	CSANPTSGWGEQFF
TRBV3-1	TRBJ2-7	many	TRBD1	TGTGCCAGCAGGAGACAGGGCCACGAGCAGTACTTC	CASRRQGHEQYF
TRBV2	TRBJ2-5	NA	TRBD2	TGTGCCAGCAGTGAAGCTTTGGCTAGCGGGGTAATGGAGACCCAGTACTTC	CASSEALASGVMETQYF
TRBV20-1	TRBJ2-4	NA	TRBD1	TGCAGTGCCAACCCCGTGGGGGCAGGGGGCGTCAAAAACATTCAGTACTTC	CSANPVGAGGVKNIQYF
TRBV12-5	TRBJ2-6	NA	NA	TGTGCTAGTGGTTTGGGCCAGGGCTCTGGGGCCAACGTCCTGACTTTC	CASGLGQGSGANVLTF
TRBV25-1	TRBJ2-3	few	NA	TGTGCCAGCAGTGAGCGTCAGCGGGCGGGAGATACGCAGTATTTT	CASSERQRAGDTQYF
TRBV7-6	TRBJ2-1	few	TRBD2	TGTGCCAGCAGCTTATCGGCTAGCGGGAGACTAAGACTTGGAAATGAGCAGTTCTTC	CASSLSASGRLRLGNEQFF
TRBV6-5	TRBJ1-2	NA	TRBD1	TGTGCCAGCAGTTACTCCTCGACAGGGGCCACAGGCTACACCTTC	CASSYSSTGATGYTF
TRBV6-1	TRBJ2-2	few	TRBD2	TGTGCCAGCACTCCTCTAGCGGGAGTTACCGGGGAGCTGTTTTTT	CASTPLAGVTGELFF
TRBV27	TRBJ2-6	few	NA	TGTGCCAGCAGACCTGCTGGGGCCAACGTCCTGACTTTC	CASRPAGANVLTF
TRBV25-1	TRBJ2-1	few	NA	TGTGCCAGCAGCTCGAATAATATCAAGGGGCAGTTCTTC	CASSSNNIKGQFF
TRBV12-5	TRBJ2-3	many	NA	TGTGCTAGTGGTTTCGGAGATACGCAGTATTTT	CASGFGDTQYF
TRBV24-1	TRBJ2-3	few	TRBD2	TGTGCCACCAGTGATTCGAGGACTAGCGCCTTTTGGAACACAGATACGCAGTATTTT	CATSDSRTSAFWNTDTQYF
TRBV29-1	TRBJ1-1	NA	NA	TGCAGCGTTGTTTTCACTGAAGCTTTCTTT	CSVVFTEAFF
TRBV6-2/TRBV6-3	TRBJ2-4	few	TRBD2	TGTGCCAGCAATGGACTAGCGGGGGGGTCCATTCAGTACTTC	CASNGLAGGSIQYF
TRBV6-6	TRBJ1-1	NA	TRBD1	TGTGCCAGCAACCCGGGACAGAGTTTGAAAGCTTTCTTT	CASNPGQSLKAFF